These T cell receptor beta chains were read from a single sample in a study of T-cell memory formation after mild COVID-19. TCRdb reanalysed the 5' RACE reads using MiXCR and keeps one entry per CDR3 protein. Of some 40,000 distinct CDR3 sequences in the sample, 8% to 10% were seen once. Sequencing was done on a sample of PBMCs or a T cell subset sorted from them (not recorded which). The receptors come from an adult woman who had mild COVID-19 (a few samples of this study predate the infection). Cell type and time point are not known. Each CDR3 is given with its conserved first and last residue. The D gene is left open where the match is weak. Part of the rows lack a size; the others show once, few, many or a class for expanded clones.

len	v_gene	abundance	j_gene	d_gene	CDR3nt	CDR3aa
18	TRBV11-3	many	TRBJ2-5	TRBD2	TGTGCCAGCAGCTACGACCATCGACTAGCGGATACTCAAGAGACCCAGTACTTC	CASSYDHRLADTQETQYF
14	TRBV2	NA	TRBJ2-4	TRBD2	TGTGCCAGCGTAGCGGGGAGCTCCAAAAACATTCAGTACTTC	CASVAGSSKNIQYF
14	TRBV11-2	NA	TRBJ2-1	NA	TGTGCCAGCAGCTTCGGACCCGCCCCCGATGAGCAGTTCTTC	CASSFGPAPDEQFF
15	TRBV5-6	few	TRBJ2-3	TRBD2	TGTGCCAGCAGCTTGGGACTAGCGGGCACAGATACGCAGTATTTT	CASSLGLAGTDTQYF
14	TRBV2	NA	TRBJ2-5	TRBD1	TGTGCCAGCAGAAAAGGGACAGGGGACGAGACCCAGTACTTC	CASRKGTGDETQYF
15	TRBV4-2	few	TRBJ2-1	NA	TGTGCCAGCAGCCAAGGGCCGGGCTCCTACAATGAGCAGTTCTTC	CASSQGPGSYNEQFF
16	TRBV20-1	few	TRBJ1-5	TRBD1	TGCAGTGCTAGAGTTACAGGGGGGTTCGGGAATCAGCCCCAGCATTTT	CSARVTGGFGNQPQHF
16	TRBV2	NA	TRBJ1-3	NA	TGTGCCAGCAGTGCGAGGTGGTCGAACTCTGGAAACACCATATATTTT	CASSARWSNSGNTIYF
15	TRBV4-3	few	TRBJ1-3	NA	TGCGCCAGCAGCCAAGGGGGAATTAGCGGAAACACCATATATTTT	CASSQGGISGNTIYF
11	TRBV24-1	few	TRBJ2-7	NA	TGTGCCACCTCACAAGGGATCGAGCAGTACTTC	CATSQGIEQYF
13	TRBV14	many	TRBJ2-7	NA	TGTGCCAGCAGCGATCATAACTTCTACGAGCAGTACTTC	CASSDHNFYEQYF
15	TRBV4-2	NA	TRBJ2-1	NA	TGTGCCAGCAGCCAATTTTTCGGTAGAGACAATGAGCAGTTCTTC	CASSQFFGRDNEQFF
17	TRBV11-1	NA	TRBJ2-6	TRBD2	TGTGCCAGCAGCTTACACGGGGGGAACTCTGGGGCCAACGTCCTGACTTTC	CASSLHGGNSGANVLTF
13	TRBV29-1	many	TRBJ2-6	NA	TGCACCATAAGACTTGCTGGGGCCAACGTCCTGACTTTC	CTIRLAGANVLTF
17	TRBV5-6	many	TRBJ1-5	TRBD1	TGTGCCAGCAGCCGACAGGGGGCTATCGGCCGGGATCAGCCCCAGCATTTT	CASSRQGAIGRDQPQHF
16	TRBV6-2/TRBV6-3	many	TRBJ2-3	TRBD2	TGTGCCAGCAGTTACTCCGGGGCGGGAGCCCCCGATGCGCAGTATTTT	CASSYSGAGAPDAQYF
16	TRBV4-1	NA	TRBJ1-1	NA	TGCGCCAGCAGCCAACCGCGAGAGGGGATGAACACTGAAGCTTTCTTT	CASSQPREGMNTEAFF
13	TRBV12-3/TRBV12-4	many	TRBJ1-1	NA	TGTGCCAGCAGGCCCCAAGGGGGCACTGAAGCTTTCTTT	CASRPQGGTEAFF
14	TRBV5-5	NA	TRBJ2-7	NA	TGTGCCAGCAGCGTTCAATCGCGGGGCTACGAGCAGTACTTC	CASSVQSRGYEQYF
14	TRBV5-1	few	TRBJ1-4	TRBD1	TGCGCCAGCAGCCCGGGACAGAATGATGAAAAACTGTTTTTT	CASSPGQNDEKLFF
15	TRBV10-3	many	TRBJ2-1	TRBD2	TGTGCCATCAGTGGCCTAGCGGGGGGGCCCAATGAGCAGTTCTTC	CAISGLAGGPNEQFF
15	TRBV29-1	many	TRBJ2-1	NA	TGCAGCGTTGAAGAGGCGTCCCCACCGTACAATGAGCAGTTCTTC	CSVEEASPPYNEQFF
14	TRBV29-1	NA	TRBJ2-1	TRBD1	TGCAGCGCTCCGGGACAGGGGGCGGTCCGGGGGCAGTTCTTC	CSAPGQGAVRGQFF
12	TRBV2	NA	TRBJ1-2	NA	TGTGCCAACTCTGAGGGCAGATATGGCTACACCTTC	CANSEGRYGYTF